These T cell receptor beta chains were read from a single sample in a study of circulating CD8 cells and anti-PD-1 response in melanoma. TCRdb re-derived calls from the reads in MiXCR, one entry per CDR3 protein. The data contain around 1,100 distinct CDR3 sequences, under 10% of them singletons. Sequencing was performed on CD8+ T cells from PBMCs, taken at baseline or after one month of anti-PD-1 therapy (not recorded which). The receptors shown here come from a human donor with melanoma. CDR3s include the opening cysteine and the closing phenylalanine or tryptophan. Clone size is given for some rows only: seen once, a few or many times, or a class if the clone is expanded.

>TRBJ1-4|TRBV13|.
CASSSRRRGRNEKLFF
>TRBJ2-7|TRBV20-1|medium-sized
CSARGDRESSEQYF
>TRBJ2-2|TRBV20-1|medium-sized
CSVPRASGDTGELFF
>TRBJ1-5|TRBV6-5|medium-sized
CASSYSGTSEPQHF
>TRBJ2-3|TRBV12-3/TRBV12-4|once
CASSLGSTPNTQYF
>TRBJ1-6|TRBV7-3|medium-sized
CASSFRSYNSPLHF
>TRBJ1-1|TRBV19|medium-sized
CASSMDGGNTEAFF
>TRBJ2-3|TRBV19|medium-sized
CASSAGRLLLTSTDTQYF
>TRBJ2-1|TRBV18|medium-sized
CASSQVTSGDHEQFF
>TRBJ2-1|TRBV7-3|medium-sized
CASSLRGTYNEQFF
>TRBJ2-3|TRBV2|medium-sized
CASSPLSPLPSTDTQYF
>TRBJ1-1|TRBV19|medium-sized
CASTLERGVGRNTEAFF
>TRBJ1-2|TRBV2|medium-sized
CASSEGPASILYGYTF
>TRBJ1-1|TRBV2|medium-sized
CASSESHPMNTEAFF
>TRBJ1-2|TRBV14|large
CASSPISHGYTF
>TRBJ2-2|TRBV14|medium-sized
CASSQARAAGVTGELFF
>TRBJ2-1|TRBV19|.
CASSIVGTVQFF
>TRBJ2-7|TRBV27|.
CASSPGPTYEQYF
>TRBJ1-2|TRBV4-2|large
CASSQGLYGYTF
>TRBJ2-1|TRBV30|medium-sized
CAGAAGSSYNEQFF
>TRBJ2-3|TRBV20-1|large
CSAADRAEADTQYF
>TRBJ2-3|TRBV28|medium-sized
CASSSGLAGRTDTQYF
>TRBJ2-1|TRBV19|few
CASSRRSSLEQFF
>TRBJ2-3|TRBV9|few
CASSVEAGGSYTDTQYF
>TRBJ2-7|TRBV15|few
CATSRDPAIGDEQYF
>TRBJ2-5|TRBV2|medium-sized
CASRDPETQYF
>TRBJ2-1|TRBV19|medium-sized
CASSTYGGGRNEQFF
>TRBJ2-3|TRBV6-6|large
CASGLGLSTDTQYF
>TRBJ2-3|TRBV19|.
CATKEGTGEDTQYF
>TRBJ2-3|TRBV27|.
CASTVRTDTQYF
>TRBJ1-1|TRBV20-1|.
CSASLPDTPTEAFF
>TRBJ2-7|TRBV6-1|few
CASGPTGQGYSYEQYF
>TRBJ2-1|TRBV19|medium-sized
CASRTPYNEQFF
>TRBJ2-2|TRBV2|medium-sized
CASSLGQGTNTGELFF
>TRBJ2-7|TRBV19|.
CASSIAWYEVSYEQYF
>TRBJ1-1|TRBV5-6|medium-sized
CASSMGTGGWRYTEAFF
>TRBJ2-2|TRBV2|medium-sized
CASKWDRNTGELFF